These 19 T cell receptor beta chains originate from one sample sequenced in a study of PD-1 blockade in classical Hodgkin lymphoma. Libraries were prepared by immunoSEQ multiplex PCR; TCRdb keeps only in-frame clonotypes and omits some of them. The repertoire holds some 52,000 clones, approximately 86% seen once, with about 6.7% in the top ten. The time point is: cycle 4 day 1 (C4D1), after less than 7 weeks of nivolumab. Relapse after autologous stem cell transplantation occurred in every patient, and brentuximab vedotin exposure varied. Specimen: peripheral blood mononuclear cells (PBMCs), collected before the fourth cycle of nivolumab. All receptors come from a human donor with classical Hodgkin lymphoma.

In its sample, this clone was seen once. This chain joins TRBV5-1 and TRBJ1-2, with TRBD1 matching 8 bases. The CDR3 consists of 13 residues. Germline values: CDR1 SGHRS, CDR2 YFSETQ. The junction had 0 bases not matched to a gene; V was cut back by 3 bases and J by 2 bases. As DNA, the CDR3 is TGCGCCAGCAGCTGGGACAGGAACTATGGCTACACCTTC. It yields the protein CASSWDRNYGYTF.

J is TRBJ2-3 and V is TRBV7-9; perhaps TRBD1 as D (6 bases). V was cut by 4 bases and J by 0 bases, with 14 bases left in between. Germline values: CDR1 SEHNR, CDR2 FQNEAQ (reference sequence). The CDR3 runs 16 residues. The CDR3 DNA reads TGTGCCAGCAGCTCCCAGGGGTCAACTAGCACAGATACGCAGTATTTT. Its translation is CASSSQGSTSTDTQYF.

The chain recombines TRBV23-1 with TRBJ1-2; D is unresolved. TRBV23-1 is an ORF; its function is uncertain. The ends were cut back, 2 bases at V and 2 bases at J, with 21 bases in the middle. The CDR3 has 18 residues. The CDR3 sequence: CASSQPLMTADWNYGYTF. Written as DNA, the CDR3 is TGCGCCAGCAGTCAACCCCTGATGACTGCTGACTGGAACTATGGCTACACCTTC.

The V gene is TRBV27, the J gene TRBJ2-3, with D hard to call. V was clipped by 2 bases and J by 0 bases, with 12 bases between them. Germline assignment: CDR1 MNHEY and CDR2 SMNVEV (reference sequence). The CDR3 is made up of 16 amino acids. CDR3 coding DNA: TGTGCCAGCAGTTTAGTAAGAGCCCGTAGCACAGATACGCAGTATTTT. Translating it yields CASSLVRARSTDTQYF.

The chain is built from TRBV5-1 and TRBJ2-1, with TRBD1 matching over 11 bases. Germline CDR1 is SGHRS and CDR2 is YFSETQ. The CDR3 is 16 residues long. After removal of 4 bases from V and 7 bases from J, the junction contained 10 bases not matched to a gene. CDR3 DNA: TGCGCCAGCAGCCTGGCCGGGACAGGGGGTACAAATGAGCAGTTCTTC. Its translation is CASSLAGTGGTNEQFF.

The chain has TRBV5-8 and TRBJ2-3; D ambiguous. The V end lost 4 bases, the J end lost 1 base, and 16 bases lay between the germline ends. Germline values: CDR1 SGHTS, CDR2 YDEGEE. The CDR3 length is 16 residues. The CDR3 coding sequence is TGTGCCAGCAGCCGGCCTCCAACAAGGGGCACAGATACGCAGTATTTT. Translated: CASSRPPTRGTDTQYF.

This chain uses TRBV7-2 with TRBJ2-1; D may be TRBD1 or TRBD2 (5 bases each). The CDR3 length is 16 residues. CDR1 is SGHTA, CDR2 FQGNSA, per germline. V shed 6 bases and J shed 4 bases, with 19 bases lying between them. The CDR3 DNA sequence: TGTGCCAGCAGTCGCTTATATCGGGGCGATTACAATGAGCAGTTCTTC. Residues: CASSRLYRGDYNEQFF.

The chain carries TRBV2 and TRBJ1-1; the D is unclear. Trimming pared 3 bases from V and 1 base from J, leaving 6 bases between. Germline CDR1 and CDR2: SNHLY and FYNNEI. The CDR3 is 13 residues long. Written as DNA, the CDR3 is TGTGCCAGCAGTGATGACCGGAACACTGAAGCTTTCTTT. This encodes CASSDDRNTEAFF.

This rearrangement joins TRBV28 to TRBJ1-1; TRBD1 matches 9 bases. This CDR3 is built from 16 residues. Trimming at V came to 8 bases and at J to 0 bases, leaving 10 bases not matched to a gene. Germline assignment: CDR1 MDHEN and CDR2 SYDVKM. CDR3 nucleotide sequence: TGTGCCAGCTTAGCGGGACAGGGTAATATGAACACTGAAGCTTTCTTT. It specifies CASLAGQGNMNTEAFF.

The chain recombines TRBV2 with TRBJ2-7; 8 bases are a match to TRBD2. The germline gives CDR1 SNHLY, CDR2 FYNNEI. Unmatched junction bases numbered 14, after V lost 4 bases and J lost 6 bases. The CDR3 is made up of 16 amino acids. The CDR3 region has the DNA TGTGCCAGCAGTGTATATTCCCGGGAAAGCGGGGGCGAGCAGTACTTC. This encodes CASSVYSRESGGEQYF.

The chain has TRBV18 and TRBJ2-3; D remains unclear. Trimming took 3 bases from V and 2 from J, leaving 6 bases between them. The CDR3 is 13 amino acids. CDR1 KGHSH and CDR2 LQKENI come from the germline V gene. In DNA, the CDR3 is TGTGCCAGCTCACCCCCGCTCACAGATACGCAGTATTTT. Its translation: CASSPPLTDTQYF.

V is TRBV29-1 and J is TRBJ2-2; 9 bases match TRBD1. This CDR3 region has 13 residues. The V gene end was trimmed by 6 bases and the J gene end by 6 bases; junction bases not matched to a gene: 5. Germline CDR1 SQVTM, CDR2 ANQGSEA. The CDR3 protein is CSVPGQGPGELFF. CDR3 sequence (DNA): TGCAGCGTCCCGGGACAGGGCCCCGGGGAGCTGTTTTTT.

V gene TRBV2 combines with J gene TRBJ1-2; D unclear. V was shortened by 7 bases and J by 4 bases, with 13 bases between the two germline ends. CDR3 length: 13 amino acids. CDR1 is SNHLY and CDR2 is FYNNEI in the germline V gene. CDR3 residues: CASTGGSFYGYTF. DNA for the CDR3: TGTGCCAGCACAGGAGGGAGTTTCTATGGCTACACCTTC.

This clone appeared a few times. The chain has TRBV13 and TRBJ2-5; 8 nucleotides line up with TRBD1. Germline CDR1 reads PRHDT; CDR2 reads FYEKMQ (reference sequence). This CDR3 spans 13 amino acids. V dropped 4 bases and J dropped 4; count of bases not matched to a gene: 2. CDR3 sequence (DNA): TGTGCCAGCAGCTCCGGACAGGGAGAGACCCAGTACTTC. Residues: CASSSGQGETQYF.

The J gene is TRBJ1-3, the V gene TRBV6-1; 7 bases are shared with TRBD1. Germline V gene data show CDR1 as MNHNS and CDR2 as SASEGT. Germline trimming cut 2 bases from V and 2 bases from J; bases unmatched to any gene: 0. This CDR3 comprises 14 residues. CDR3 nucleotides: TGTGCCAGCAGTGAAACAGGGGCTGGAAACACCATATATTTT. Translating it yields CASSETGAGNTIYF.

The chain carries TRBV19 and TRBJ2-1; D unclear. CDR3 size: 15 residues. Trimming cost V 9 bases and J 8 bases, with 23 bases left between them. The germline V gene encodes CDR1 LNHDA and CDR2 SQIVND (reference sequence). The CDR3 DNA sequence: TGTGCCAGCGTACCCACCCCACATGCGATGGATGAGCAGTTCTTC. Translation gives CASVPTPHAMDEQFF.

The CDR3 nucleotides read TGTGCCAGTAGCCGGGACAGCGCCTACGAGCAGTACTTC. It translates to CASSRDSAYEQYF. This rearrangement joins TRBV19 to TRBJ2-7; TRBD1 agrees at 7 bases. The J segment lost 2 bases and the V segment lost 6 bases, leaving 4 bases of the junction unmatched. The germline V gene has CDR1 LNHDA and CDR2 SQIVND (reference sequence). This CDR3 has 13 residues. Drawing the rest from reference TRBV19 and TRBJ2-7, the complete variable domain is DGGITQSPKYLFRKEGQNVTLSCEQNLNHDAMYWYRQDPGQGLRLIYYSQIVNDFQKGDIAEGYSVSREKKESFPLTVTSAQKNPTAFYLCASSRDSAYEQYFGPGTRLTVT.

This clone was seen just once. CDR3 protein: CASSTGQQETQYF. For the CDR3, the DNA is TGTGCCAGCAGCACCGGACAGCAAGAGACCCAGTACTTC. The J gene is TRBJ2-5, the V gene TRBV7-7, with D possibly being TRBD1 (6 bases). The CDR3 length is 13 residues. Germline loops: CDR1 SSHAT, CDR2 FNYEAQ (reference sequence). V was shortened by 5 bases and J by 2 bases, with 9 bases between the two germline ends.

V gene TRBV5-4 combines with J gene TRBJ2-7; 8 nucleotides align to TRBD2. This CDR3 is built from 16 residues. Trimming removed 4 bases from V and 1 base from J; junction bases left unmatched: 10. CDR1 is SGHNT, CDR2 YYREEE, per germline (reference sequence). As DNA, the CDR3 is TGTGCCAGCAGCCAAGGCGCTAGCGGGCTTTCCTACGAGCAGTACTTC. Its protein product is CASSQGASGLSYEQYF. Using reference TRBV5-4 and TRBJ2-7 for the parts outside the CDR3, the full variable domain is ETGVTQSPTHLIKTRGQQVTLRCSSQSGHNTVSWYQQALGQGPQFIFQYYREEENGRGNFPPRFSGLQFPNYSSELNVNALELDDSALYLCASSQGASGLSYEQYFGPGTRLTVT.